The following is a T cell receptor (beta chain) sequence with its context. Germline V gene sequence: CDR1 SGHTA, CDR2 FQGNSA. This CDR3 has 14 residues. The ends were cut back, 1 base at V and 6 bases at J, with 10 bases in the middle. These data are taken from a study of blood T cell repertoires in COVID-19. About the study: The analysed material was cDNA or gDNA that came from T cells, B-cell-depleted T cells, or PBMCs.

This table comes from immunoSEQ multiplex PCR, and its TCRdb copy is limited to in-frame clones, with some not included. Found here are about 210,000 clones, about 78% of them singletons; the top ten hold roughly 6.7%. The source material was peripheral blood. The clonotype was recovered from a woman between 70 and 85 years old with acute or convalescent COVID-19. This chain links TRBV7-2 with TRBJ2-1; D may be TRBD1 (5 bases). CDR3 nucleotides: TGTGCCAGCAGCTTAGGCAGGGCGATCAATGAGCAGTTCTTC. Translated, it gives CASSLGRAINEQFF.